These 32 T cell receptor beta chains originate from one sample sequenced in a study of blood T cell repertoires in COVID-19. The method was immunoSEQ multiplex PCR; TCRdb's version includes in-frame clones alone and lacks a portion of them. Of around 87,000 clones listed, 89% were seen once; the top ten hold about 8.1%. The sequencing input was peripheral blood. The receptors derive from a man in his fifties with acute or convalescent COVID-19.

Notes on this clone: Distinct nucleotide sequences in the sample also encode this CDR3. This chain uses TRBV30 with TRBJ1-5; tentatively, D is TRBD1 (5 bases). CDR1 and CDR2 from the germline V gene are GTSNPN and SVGIG (reference sequence). Trimming stripped 4 bases from V and 4 bases from J, with 11 bases between. This CDR3 has 13 residues. Here the CDR3 DNA reads TGTGCCTGGACCCTAGACAGTAATCAGCCCCAGCATTTT. It codes for CAWTLDSNQPQHF.

The chain recombines TRBV4-1 with TRBJ1-4; D perhaps matches TRBD1 (5 bases). There are 14 residues in the CDR3. CDR1 and CDR2 from the germline V gene are MGHRA and YSYEKL. The V end lost 3 bases, the J end lost 8 bases, and 13 bases lay between the germline ends. Here the CDR3 reads CASSQGGNREKLFF. In DNA, the CDR3 is TGCGCCAGCAGCCAGGGGGGGAATCGCGAAAAACTGTTTTTT.

The chain couples TRBV6-6 to TRBJ2-3; 8 nucleotides agree with TRBD2. The CDR3 loop spans 14 amino acids. Germline trimming cut 5 bases from V and 6 bases from J; bases unmatched to any gene: 7. The germline CDR1 and CDR2 sequences are MNHNY and SVGAGI (reference sequence). The CDR3 region has the DNA TGTGCCAGCAGTCGGGGGGGAGAGGGGGATACGCAGTATTTT. It yields the protein CASSRGGEGDTQYF.

The chain recombines TRBV2 with TRBJ2-5, with 9 bases lining up with TRBD2. The V gene's germline CDR1 is SNHLY and CDR2 FYNNEI. This CDR3 is built from 15 residues. V was pared by 3 bases and J by 3 bases, with 5 bases of the junction left unmatched. CDR3: CASSEERGAEETQYF. The DNA for the CDR3 is TGTGCCAGCAGTGAGGAGCGGGGGGCAGAAGAGACCCAGTACTTC.

The genes are TRBV24-1 and TRBJ2-5; TRBD2 might be the D (6 bases). Trimming removed 9 bases at V and 3 bases at J, with 13 bases between. This CDR3 spans 13 amino acids. From germline, CDR1 is KGHDR and CDR2 SFDVKD. The CDR3 sequence is CATASVKEETQYF. CDR3 nucleotides: TGTGCCACCGCTAGCGTAAAAGAAGAGACCCAGTACTTC.

The chain couples TRBV28 to TRBJ1-1; 8 nucleotides agree with TRBD1. This CDR3 is 19 amino acids long. The V gene's germline CDR1 is MDHEN and CDR2 SYDVKM. J gave up 1 base and V 1 base, and 14 bases lay outside the gene matches. CDR3 sequence: CASSLFQGAGPYGNTEAFF. CDR3 nucleotides: TGTGCCAGCAGTTTATTTCAGGGGGCAGGGCCTTATGGGAACACTGAAGCTTTCTTT.

The chain joins TRBV2 to TRBJ1-1; perhaps TRBD1 as D (5 bases). Trimming left V 6 bases short and J 0 bases short, with 8 bases between. Germline CDR1 reads SNHLY; CDR2 reads FYNNEI. CDR3 length equals 13 residues. CDR3 nucleotide sequence: TGTGCCAGCAGCAGGGAAATGAACACTGAAGCTTTCTTT. Its translation is CASSREMNTEAFF.

The chain joins TRBV5-1 to TRBJ1-2; 7 bases map to TRBD1. Germline V gene data show CDR1 as SGHRS and CDR2 as YFSETQ. This CDR3 has 12 amino acids. V lost 6 bases to trimming and J lost 6 bases; unmatched junction nucleotides: 5. This CDR3 is CASTSQGDGYTF. The CDR3 DNA follows: TGCGCCAGCACCTCCCAGGGGGATGGCTACACCTTC.

This chain connects TRBV7-2 to TRBJ1-3, with 10 positions matching TRBD1. The CDR3 has 15 amino acids. In germline, CDR1 is SGHTA, CDR2 FQGNSA. V shed 5 bases, J shed 4 bases, and the junction held 5 bases outside the gene matches. The CDR3 DNA reads as TGTGCCAGCAGCGCCTCGACAGGGGGCGGAAACACCATATATTTT. It is translated as CASSASTGGGNTIYF.

The CDR3 region has the DNA TGTGCCAGCAGCCAAGATGGGACTAGCGGGGGTACGGGAGGGAGCAATGAGCAGTTCTTC. Protein product: CASSQDGTSGGTGGSNEQFF. The V gene is TRBV4-2, the J gene TRBJ2-1; 14 bases line up with TRBD2. CDR1 and CDR2 from the germline V gene are LGHNA and YNFKEQ. This CDR3 has 20 residues. Losses at the gene ends were 0 bases for V and 6 bases for J; bases not matched to a gene: 13.

This clone was seen only once. The chain combines TRBV3-1 (or the pseudogene TRBV3-2) with TRBJ2-1, with 10 nucleotides matching TRBD2. The junction had 4 bases not matched to a gene; V was cut back by 1 base and J by 1 base. The germline CDR1 and CDR2 sequences are LGHDT and YNNKEL (reference sequence). The CDR3 extends over 17 amino acids. CDR3 coding DNA: TGTGCCAGCAGCCAAGTTAGCGGGGGGTATTCCTACAATGAGCAGTTCTTC. This sequence encodes CASSQVSGGYSYNEQFF.

The chain has TRBV5-6 and TRBJ1-2, with D perhaps TRBD1 (5 bases). The CDR3 consists of 14 residues. CDR1 SGHDT and CDR2 YYEEEE come from the germline V gene. Trimming shortened V by 0 bases and J by 4 bases, and 10 bases separated the two germline ends. The CDR3 reads CASSLAGGTYGYTF. As DNA, the CDR3 is TGTGCCAGCAGCTTGGCGGGGGGAACCTATGGCTACACCTTC.

The chain links TRBV9 to TRBJ1-5; TRBD1 agrees at 9 bases. Germline assignment: CDR1 SGDLS and CDR2 YYNGEE. V lost 5 bases to trimming and J lost 0 bases; unmatched junction nucleotides: 24. This CDR3 comprises 22 residues. CDR3 sequence: CASRGGDPRGQGCWVSNQPQHF. DNA for the CDR3: TGTGCCAGCAGGGGGGGGGACCCCCGAGGACAGGGGTGTTGGGTTAGCAATCAGCCCCAGCATTTT. Supplemented by reference TRBV9 and TRBJ1-5, the full variable domain reads DSGVTQTPKHLITATGQRVTLRCSPRSGDLSVYWYQQSLDQGLQFLIQYYNGEERAKGNILERFSAQQFPDLHSELNLSSLELGDSALYFCASRGGDPRGQGCWVSNQPQHFGDGTRLSIL.

V gene TRBV30 combines with J gene TRBJ2-5; D gene unclear. Germline CDR1 reads GTSNPN; CDR2 reads SVGIG (reference sequence). The CDR3 totals 12 residues. V lost 0 bases to trimming and J lost 9 bases, with 11 bases between them. As DNA, the CDR3 is TGTGCCTGGAGTGTTCCCGGGTTTCCCCAGTACTTC. Translating gives CAWSVPGFPQYF.

This clone is a singleton in its sample. The chain is built from TRBV7-2 and TRBJ1-3, with no clear D. The V end was cut by 5 bases, the J end by 0 bases, with 8 bases between. This CDR3 has 14 residues. The germline CDR1 and CDR2 sequences are SGHTA and FQGNSA. In DNA form, the CDR3 reads TGTGCCAGCAGCCCTGGCAGCTCTGGAAACACCATATATTTT. The encoded protein is CASSPGSSGNTIYF.

The rearrangement links TRBV29-1 to TRBJ2-5, with D unresolved. The V and J ends lost 4 bases and 1 base respectively, with 10 bases between them. CDR3 length: 13 residues. Germline lookup yields CDR1 SQVTM and CDR2 ANQGSEA. The CDR3 sequence: CSVARQSQETQYF. As DNA, the CDR3 is TGCAGCGTTGCGCGCCAAAGCCAAGAGACCCAGTACTTC.

This clone was picked up one time. This chain uses TRBV5-1 with TRBJ2-2, with TRBD2 matching 10 bases. The CDR3 covers 18 residues. Germline V gene data show CDR1 as SGHRS and CDR2 as YFSETQ. Unmatched junction bases numbered 8, after V lost 3 bases and J lost 0 bases. The CDR3 spells CASSYNIAGGPNTGELFF. CDR3 DNA sequence: TGCGCCAGCAGCTACAACATAGCGGGGGGCCCGAACACCGGGGAGCTGTTTTTT.

The genes are TRBV5-1 and TRBJ2-1, with 11 nucleotides matching TRBD2. The CDR3 loop spans 15 amino acids. CDR1 is SGHRS, CDR2 YFSETQ, per germline. The V and J ends lost 2 bases and 6 bases, in that order; junction bases with no gene match: 4. The CDR3 coding sequence is TGCGCCAGCAGCTTACCTAGCGGGGGGACCAATGAGCAGTTCTTC. Its translation: CASSLPSGGTNEQFF. Looking up the rest from reference TRBV5-1 and TRBJ2-1 gives the full variable domain: KAGVTQTPRYLIKTRGQQVTLSCSPISGHRSVSWYQQTPGQGLQFLFEYFSETQRNKGNFPGRFSGRQFSNSRSEMNVSTLELGDSALYLCASSLPSGGTNEQFFGPGTRLTVL.

The chain is built from TRBV5-1 and TRBJ2-1; TRBD2 aligns across 9 bases. This CDR3 has 14 amino acids. The junction had 4 bases not matched to a gene; V was cut back by 6 bases and J by 3 bases. Germline lookup yields CDR1 SGHRS and CDR2 YFSETQ. Written as DNA, the CDR3 is TGCGCCAGCACTATAGCGGGGGACTACAATGAGCAGTTCTTC. Its translation: CASTIAGDYNEQFF.

J is TRBJ1-1 and V is TRBV5-6; TRBD1 is a possible D gene (6 bases). This CDR3 comprises 13 residues. The V end lost 4 bases, the J end lost 4 bases, and 11 bases lay between the germline ends. Germline CDR1 is SGHDT and CDR2 is YYEEEE. CDR3 protein: CASSDTGLTEAFF. The CDR3 DNA reads TGTGCCAGCAGCGACACAGGGCTCACTGAAGCTTTCTTT.

The rearrangement joins TRBV2 to TRBJ2-3; 7 bases fit TRBD2. Losses at the gene ends were 6 bases for V and 1 base for J; bases not matched to a gene: 10. Germline V lookup: CDR1 SNHLY, CDR2 FYNNEI. The length of the CDR3 is 16 residues. The CDR3 is CASRGPSSGGTDTQYF. The CDR3 DNA sequence: TGTGCCAGCAGGGGACCCTCGAGCGGGGGCACAGATACGCAGTATTTT.

The chain is built from TRBV2 and TRBJ1-6; D might be TRBD1 (6 bases). The germline V gene encodes CDR1 SNHLY and CDR2 FYNNEI. Trimming pared 9 bases from V and 8 bases from J, leaving 14 bases between. The CDR3 is 13 residues long. As DNA, the CDR3 is TGTGCCAGTAAGGACAGAGCCGATTCACCCCTCCACTTT. Protein product: CASKDRADSPLHF.

This clone was observed a single time. V is TRBV3-1 (or the pseudogene TRBV3-2) and J is TRBJ1-1; no clear D gene. This CDR3 region has 12 residues. Germline V gene data show CDR1 as LGHDT and CDR2 as YNNKEL (reference sequence). V lost 0 bases, J lost 7 bases, and 6 bases lay in between. The DNA for the CDR3 is TGTGCCAGCAGCCAAGAAACGAGTGAAGCTTTCTTT. It translates to CASSQETSEAFF.

This clone turned up a few times. This sequence joins TRBV19 and TRBJ1-2; 10 bases fit TRBD1. The V gene's germline CDR1 is LNHDA and CDR2 SQIVND (reference sequence). CDR3 size: 14 residues. V was pared by 6 bases and J by 5 bases, with 6 bases of the junction left unmatched. CDR3 nucleotide sequence: TGTGCCAGTAGAACCGGGACAGGGGAGTATGGCTACACCTTC. It is translated as CASRTGTGEYGYTF. The full variable domain, rest sourced from reference TRBV19 and TRBJ1-2, is DGGITQSPKYLFRKEGQNVTLSCEQNLNHDAMYWYRQDPGQGLRLIYYSQIVNDFQKGDIAEGYSVSREKKESFPLTVTSAQKNPTAFYLCASRTGTGEYGYTFGSGTRLTVV.

V gene TRBV7-6 combines with J gene TRBJ1-2, with 7 positions matching TRBD1. The germline CDR1 and CDR2 sequences are SGHVS and FNYEAQ. This CDR3 is 13 amino acids long. Trimming at V came to 5 bases and at J to 3 bases, leaving 3 bases not matched to a gene. CDR3 DNA sequence: TGTGCCAGCAGCGCGCAGGGGGACTATGGCTACACCTTC. Residues: CASSAQGDYGYTF.

This chain joins TRBV7-2 and TRBJ1-1; 8 bases map to TRBD1. With 5 bases clipped from V and 8 bases from J, the junction kept 7 bases outside the gene matches. From germline, CDR1 is SGHTA and CDR2 FQGNSA. CDR3 size: 13 residues. Written as DNA, the CDR3 is TGTGCCAGCAGCGTTCGTCAGGGGGCCGAAGCTTTCTTT. It yields the protein CASSVRQGAEAFF.

V and J are TRBV7-2 and TRBJ2-7; perhaps TRBD2 as D (7 bases). V lost 1 base and J lost 0, with 16 bases in between. Germline CDR1 is SGHTA and CDR2 is FQGNSA. CDR3 length: 17 residues. The CDR3 region is CASSLGGAGARSYEQYF. DNA of the CDR3: TGTGCCAGCAGCTTAGGGGGGGCGGGGGCCCGCTCCTACGAGCAGTACTTC.

The chain has TRBV5-6 and TRBJ1-6, with D possibly being TRBD1 (6 bases). This CDR3 comprises 15 residues. Trimming pared 5 bases from V and 9 bases from J, leaving 18 bases between. The germline CDR1 and CDR2 sequences are SGHDT and YYEEEE. This CDR3 is CASSSTRAGASPLHF. The CDR3 nucleotides read TGTGCCAGCAGTTCCACCCGGGCGGGGGCTTCACCCCTCCACTTT.

The V gene is TRBV7-7, the J gene TRBJ2-7; 7 bases match TRBD1. The junction had 1 base not matched to a gene; V was cut back by 1 base and J by 1 base. The germline CDR1 and CDR2 sequences are SSHAT and FNYEAQ (reference sequence). The CDR3 spans 14 residues. In DNA, the CDR3 is TGTGCCAGCAGCTTAGGGACAGGTTCCTACGAGCAGTACTTC. Translated, it gives CASSLGTGSYEQYF.

The gene calls are TRBV5-1 and TRBJ1-1; TRBD1 agrees at 9 bases. V lost 0 bases and J lost 5; bases outside the gene matches: 5. CDR3 length: 15 amino acids. Germline lookup yields CDR1 SGHRS and CDR2 YFSETQ. The DNA of the CDR3 is TGCGCCAGCAGCTTGGCCGGGACAGGGAAAACTGAAGCTTTCTTT. It specifies CASSLAGTGKTEAFF.

This chain links TRBV10-3 with TRBJ2-5; 8 bases agree with TRBD1. Trimming took 3 bases from V and 5 from J; bases not matched to a gene: 2. Germline assignment: CDR1 ENHRY and CDR2 SYGVKD. The CDR3 length is 13 residues. The CDR3 region has the DNA TGTGCCATCAGTGACAGGGGGCTTGAGACCCAGTACTTC. This encodes CAISDRGLETQYF.

The chain links TRBV4-1 to TRBJ1-1, with 9 bases matching TRBD1. V gave up 4 bases and J gave up 3 bases; unmatched junction bases: 9. This CDR3 contains 16 residues. From germline, CDR1 is MGHRA and CDR2 YSYEKL. The CDR3 region has the DNA TGCGCCAGCAGCCCCAACACCGGGACAGGGTACACTGAAGCTTTCTTT. Protein product: CASSPNTGTGYTEAFF.